These 30 T cell receptor beta chains share one sample of origin, sequenced in a study of human T cells and chemical hapten exposure listed by TCRdb under 2021. Library prep was done by RACE. Data came from a NextSeq 500. Using fastp at Q25 and MiXCR, TCRdb reprocessed the public reads and kept productive beta chains. Entries are consolidated by CDR3 protein sequence, retaining the most common genes and DNA. In this sample the table shows roughly 120,000 distinct CDR3 sequences, roughly 12% of which occur a single time. The top ten constitute more than 1.3% of the sample. Interpreted using the paper, the time point label stands for: patch test 1, 2 weeks after DPC sensitization. According to the study, the label for this sample's treatment or condition signals: therapeutic diphenylcyclopropenone sensitization with weekly scalp DPC. The sample consisted of whole blood, taken in connection with sensitization to the hapten diphenylcyclopropenone (DPC). These receptors came from a woman aged 45-60 years with alopecia areata. Some clones in this sample may be carry-over from other donors' samples.

This sequence joins TRBV29-1 and TRBJ2-5, with 8 bases lining up with TRBD2. The CDR3 has 13 amino acids. The V segment lost 4 bases and the J segment 3 bases; nucleotides outside the gene matches: 4. Germline V CDR1 and CDR2: SQVTM, ANQGSEA. CDR3: CSVAQREKETQYF. DNA of the CDR3: TGCAGCGTTGCCCAGCGGGAGAAAGAGACCCAGTACTTC.

This clonotype was picked up many times. The chain joins TRBV10-3 to TRBJ1-1, with 8 bases identical to TRBD1. This CDR3 contains 17 residues. Germline trimming cut 2 bases from V and 0 bases from J; bases unmatched to any gene: 8. CDR1 is ENHRY and CDR2 is SYGVKD in the germline V gene. As DNA, the CDR3 is TGTGCCATCAGTGAGCCCAGGGGGCTGACGCTGAACACTGAAGCTTTCTTT. Translated, it gives CAISEPRGLTLNTEAFF.

The chain combines TRBV6-5 with TRBJ2-3; 14 bases are shared with TRBD2. This CDR3 contains 17 residues. J gave up 8 bases and V 6 bases, and 13 bases lay outside the gene matches. Germline CDR1 and CDR2: MNHEY and SVGAGI. The DNA for the CDR3 is TGTGCCAGCAGATATACCACCGGGACTAGCGGGGGTGGTACGCAGTATTTT. Translating it yields CASRYTTGTSGGGTQYF.

The table lists this clonotype with many counts. The CDR3 coding sequence is TGCAGTGCTCCCGCGCCCCGCTCCTCAAGCTCCTACGAGCAGTACTTC. This gives the protein CSAPAPRSSSSYEQYF. The chain couples TRBV20-1 to TRBJ2-7, with D unresolved. The CDR3 runs 16 residues. Per germline, CDR1 DFQATT and CDR2 SNEGSKA (reference sequence). V dropped 5 bases and J dropped 0 bases, with 20 bases sitting between them.

The CDR3 loop is CASSDGTNFADTQYF. Written as DNA, the CDR3 is TGTGCCAGCAGTGACGGGACTAACTTCGCAGATACGCAGTATTTT. The chain employs TRBV12-3 or TRBV12-4 and TRBJ2-3, with TRBD2 matching over 7 bases. This CDR3 comprises 15 residues. The ends lost 5 bases at V and 4 bases at J; junction bases unmatched: 9.

This clonotype has ten or more counts. The J gene is TRBJ1-4, the V gene TRBV12-3 or TRBV12-4, with D uncertain. The V end lost 3 bases, the J end lost 8 bases, and 13 bases lay between the germline ends. The CDR3 spans 14 residues. The CDR3 DNA follows: TGTGCCAGCAGTTTCGGGCAGGTCGGGGAAAAACTGTTTTTT. This codes for CASSFGQVGEKLFF.

The rearrangement joins TRBV28 to TRBJ2-7; a possible D gene is TRBD1 (5 bases). Trimming took off 3 bases at V and 4 bases at J, with 7 bases between the two ends. The CDR3 spans 12 residues. Germline-derived CDR1 and CDR2 are MDHEN and SYDVKM. The DNA of the CDR3 is TGTGCCAGCAGTTTGGACATTTACGAGCAGTACTTC. It specifies CASSLDIYEQYF.

This clonotype showed up many times. The chain couples TRBV9 to TRBJ2-1; unclear D gene. Germline V gene data show CDR1 as SGDLS and CDR2 as YYNGEE. CDR3 length: 13 residues. V lost 2 bases and J lost 5, with 8 bases in between. The DNA for the CDR3 is TGTGCCAGCAGCGTGGATCCCCACAATGAGCAGTTCTTC. Encoded protein: CASSVDPHNEQFF.

This clonotype was seen ten or more times. V usage is TRBV7-9 and J usage is TRBJ2-3; D call uncertain. V lost 1 base to trimming and J lost 1 base, with 6 bases between them. The CDR3 totals 14 residues. Germline V gene sequence: CDR1 SEHNR, CDR2 FQNEAQ (reference sequence). In DNA, the CDR3 is TGTGCCAGCAGCTTAGTGATCCGCACAGATACGCAGTATTTT. Protein product: CASSLVIRTDTQYF.

Only a few counts were recorded for this clonotype. The CDR3 reads CASSSRDSRNEKLFF. CDR3 bases: TGCGCCAGCAGCTCCCGGGACAGCCGTAATGAAAAACTGTTTTTT. The J gene is TRBJ1-4, the V gene TRBV5-1, with 7 bases identical to TRBD1. The V gene's germline CDR1 is SGHRS and CDR2 YFSETQ. V shed 3 bases and J 4 bases; nucleotides not matched to a gene: 6. The CDR3 is made up of 15 amino acids.

With regard to this clonotype: At one of its ends the junction is not consistent with the germline gene, which may arise from a read error. The chain carries TRBV5-8 and TRBJ2-6; no firm D call. This CDR3 contains 16 residues. Looked up from germline, CDR1 is SGHTS and CDR2 is YDEGEE. CDR3 amino acids: CVSSLDLGHGANVLTF. The CDR3 DNA reads as TGTGTCAGCAGCTTGGACCTAGGGCATGGGGCCAACGTCCTGACTTTC.

This clonotype has just a few counts. The chain uses TRBV7-6 and TRBJ2-5; either TRBD1 or TRBD2 may supply D (6 bases each). This CDR3 region has 17 residues. V was shortened by 1 base and J by 0 bases, with 15 bases between the two germline ends. Germline assignment: CDR1 SGHVS and CDR2 FNYEAQ. The CDR3, as DNA: TGTGCCAGCAGCTTAGGAGGGGGACTGGGGTACCAAGAGACCCAGTACTTC. Amino acids: CASSLGGGLGYQETQYF.

This clonotype has a handful of counts. The chain couples TRBV7-2 to TRBJ2-1, with 12 bases that match TRBD2. The CDR3 runs 15 residues. The J segment lost 4 bases and the V segment lost 3 bases, leaving 1 base of the junction unmatched. Per germline, CDR1 SGHTA and CDR2 FQGNSA. The CDR3 nucleotides read TGTGCCAGCAGCTTTACTAGCGGGGGGTACAATGAGCAGTTCTTC. This gives the protein CASSFTSGGYNEQFF.

The rearrangement links TRBV7-9 to TRBJ2-3, with 11 bases matching TRBD1. V lost 3 bases, J lost 6 bases, and 2 bases stayed unmatched. The germline V gene encodes CDR1 SEHNR and CDR2 FQNEAQ (reference sequence). This CDR3 has 14 residues. The CDR3 DNA sequence: TGTGCCAGCAGCTTGGACAGGGGGCTTGATACGCAGTATTTT. Its protein product is CASSLDRGLDTQYF.

This clonotype was detected a few times. J is TRBJ2-7 and V is TRBV4-2; D not resolved. The CDR3 has 15 amino acids. Per the germline V gene, CDR1 is LGHNA and CDR2 is YNFKEQ. Trimming stripped 0 bases from V and 3 bases from J, with 12 bases between. CDR3 region: CASSQDIGPFYEQYF. Here the CDR3 DNA reads TGTGCCAGCAGCCAAGATATCGGACCATTCTACGAGCAGTACTTC.

This clonotype was seen a handful of times. The rearrangement links TRBV12-3 or TRBV12-4 to TRBJ1-5; D unresolved. V was trimmed by 3 bases and J by 9 bases, leaving 18 bases between them. This CDR3 is 15 amino acids long. CDR3 nucleotide sequence: TGTGCCAGCAGTTTCGGGTCCAATGATCTATGGCCCCAGCATTTT. This gives the protein CASSFGSNDLWPQHF.

This clonotype showed up many times. The genes are TRBV5-6 and TRBJ2-7; 10 bases are shared with TRBD2. Trimming removed 4 bases from V and 4 bases from J; junction bases left unmatched: 14. CDR1 and CDR2 from the germline V gene are SGHDT and YYEEEE. CDR3 size: 17 residues. CDR3 in amino acids: CASSRQGSGRTRYEQYF. CDR3 DNA sequence: TGTGCCAGCAGCCGACAGGGTAGCGGGAGGACCCGGTACGAGCAGTACTTC. The variable domain in full, completed from reference TRBV5-6 and TRBJ2-7, reads DAGVTQSPTHLIKTRGQQVTLRCSPKSGHDTVSWYQQALGQGPQFIFQYYEEEERQRGNFPDRFSGHQFPNYSSELNVNALLLGDSALYLCASSRQGSGRTRYEQYFGPGTRLTVT.

This clonotype came up a few times. The genes are TRBV4-2 and TRBJ2-5; D assignment may be TRBD1 or TRBD2 (5 bases each). From germline, CDR1 is LGHNA and CDR2 YNFKEQ. Trimming took off 3 bases at V and 9 bases at J, with 17 bases between the two ends. This CDR3 region has 14 residues. CDR3 protein: CASSHGDLDGPQYF. The DNA of the CDR3 is TGTGCCAGCAGCCATGGGGACCTCGACGGGCCCCAGTACTTC.

A few counts support this clonotype. This chain links TRBV20-1 with TRBJ2-4; weak D call: TRBD2 (5 bases). CDR3 length equals 14 residues. Per germline, CDR1 DFQATT and CDR2 SNEGSKA (reference sequence). Trimming removed 0 bases at V and 7 bases at J, with 13 bases between. CDR3 in amino acids: CSARDLRGRNIQYF. DNA of the CDR3: TGCAGTGCTAGAGATCTTCGGGGAAGGAACATTCAGTACTTC.

Many counts were recorded for this clonotype. The chain uses TRBV7-8 and TRBJ2-5; no clear D gene. Germline lookup yields CDR1 SGHVS and CDR2 FQNEAQ. With 3 bases removed from V and 4 bases from J, the gap between germline ends came to 12 bases. CDR3 size: 14 residues. The DNA for the CDR3 is TGTGCCAGCAGCTTGCCCAACCGGGCAGAGACCCAGTACTTC. Translation: CASSLPNRAETQYF. Supplemented by reference TRBV7-8 and TRBJ2-5, the full variable domain reads GAGVSQSPRYKVAKRGQDVALRCDPISGHVSLFWYQQALGQGPEFLTYFQNEAQLDKSGLPSDRFFAERPEGSVSTLKIQRTQQEDSAVYLCASSLPNRAETQYFGPGTRLLVL.

The chain carries TRBV29-1 and TRBJ1-5, with D hard to call. V was shortened by 7 bases and J by 1 base, with 14 bases between the two germline ends. The CDR3 loop spans 14 amino acids. Germline CDR1 is SQVTM and CDR2 is ANQGSEA. The chain's CDR3 is CSASAGMSNQPQHF. As DNA, the CDR3 is TGCAGCGCTTCCGCGGGGATGAGCAATCAGCCCCAGCATTTT.

This clonotype was seen only a few times. The CDR3 nucleotides read TGTGCCAGCAGCTTAGCGTACGGGAGTCGGGCAGATACGCAGTATTTT. As protein: CASSLAYGSRADTQYF. This chain connects TRBV7-2 to TRBJ2-3; tentatively, D is TRBD2 (6 bases). The CDR3 runs 16 residues. Germline CDR1 SGHTA, CDR2 FQGNSA. V shed 0 bases and J shed 4 bases, with 14 bases lying between them. The whole variable domain, remainder taken from reference TRBV7-2 and TRBJ2-3, is GAGVSQSPSNKVTEKGKDVELRCDPISGHTALYWYRQSLGQGLEFLIYFQGNSAPDKSGLPSDRFSAERTGGSVSTLTIQRTQQEDSAVYLCASSLAYGSRADTQYFGPGTRLTVL.

This clonotype was seen more than once but under ten times. This chain uses TRBV18 with TRBJ2-7; TRBD1 or TRBD2 may be the D gene (6 bases each). Trimming took 1 base from V and 4 from J, leaving 14 bases between them. The CDR3 contains 15 residues. CDR1 KGHSH and CDR2 LQKENI come from the germline V gene. CDR3 coding DNA: TGTGCCAGCTCACCACGCGGGGACATTTTATACGAGCAGTACTTC. It yields the protein CASSPRGDILYEQYF. Full variable domain (missing parts from reference TRBV18 and TRBJ2-7): NAGVMQNPRHLVRRRGQEARLRCSPMKGHSHVYWYRQLPEEGLKFMVYLQKENIIDESGMPKERFSAEFPKEGPSILRIQQVVRGDSAAYFCASSPRGDILYEQYFGPGTRLTVT.

In this sample, this clonotype turned up many times. The chain links TRBV6-5 to TRBJ1-1; maybe TRBD1 (5 bases). The length of the CDR3 is 14 residues. Germline V gene lookup returns CDR1 MNHEY and CDR2 SVGAGI. V was shortened by 0 bases and J by 6 bases, with 11 bases between the two germline ends. In DNA, the CDR3 is TGTGCCAGCAGTTACTCGGGCAGGGAGTCTGAAGCTTTCTTT. Encoded protein: CASSYSGRESEAFF.

This clonotype was seen at least ten times. V gene TRBV10-3 combines with J gene TRBJ1-1; 8 bases line up with TRBD1. From germline, CDR1 is ENHRY and CDR2 SYGVKD. V shed 4 bases, J shed 4 bases, and the junction held 2 bases outside the gene matches. This CDR3 contains 13 residues. This CDR3 reads CAISGTGRTEAFF. CDR3 DNA: TGTGCCATCAGTGGGACAGGGCGCACTGAAGCTTTCTTT.

CDR3 in amino acids: CASRPGQGIFASTDTQYF. In DNA, the CDR3 is TGTGCCAGCAGACCGGGACAGGGTATTTTTGCTAGCACAGATACGCAGTATTTT. The rearrangement links TRBV25-1 to TRBJ2-3; 9 bases match TRBD1. The J segment lost 0 bases and the V segment lost 6 bases, leaving 13 bases of the junction unmatched. The germline CDR1 and CDR2 sequences are MGHDK and SYGVNS. The CDR3 length is 18 residues.

Ten or more counts support this clonotype. The genes are TRBV6-5 and TRBJ2-7, with D perhaps being TRBD1 or TRBD2 (5 bases each). The CDR3 is 13 residues long. Germline values: CDR1 MNHEY, CDR2 SVGAGI. Trimming cost V 9 bases and J 0 bases, with 12 bases left between them. The CDR3 DNA follows: TGTGCCAGTCACCGGGACGGCTCCTACGAGCAGTACTTC. Translating it yields CASHRDGSYEQYF.

This clonotype was observed many times. J is TRBJ1-4 and V is TRBV7-8; D perhaps matches TRBD1 (5 bases). CDR3 length: 14 amino acids. Germline V gene sequence: CDR1 SGHVS, CDR2 FQNEAQ. Trimming left V 5 bases short and J 5 bases short, with 12 bases between. The CDR3 spells CASSAGWGNEKLFF. The CDR3 DNA is TGTGCCAGCAGCGCAGGGTGGGGGAATGAAAAACTGTTTTTT.

At least ten counts were recorded for this clonotype. This chain joins TRBV16 and TRBJ2-7, with D possibly matching TRBD1 (6 bases). The V end was cut by 4 bases, the J end by 10 bases, with 11 bases between. CDR1 is KGHSY, CDR2 FQNENV, per germline. The CDR3 runs to 11 residues. The chain's CDR3 is CASSRRGAQYF. In DNA, the CDR3 is TGTGCCAGCAGCCGCAGGGGCGCTCAGTACTTC.

The chain has TRBV18 and TRBJ1-6; 7 positions match TRBD1. The junction had 9 bases not matched to a gene; V was cut back by 3 bases and J by 7 bases. The CDR3 loop spans 16 amino acids. Germline V gene data show CDR1 as KGHSH and CDR2 as LQKENI. The CDR3 loop reads CASSPIPGTDNSPLHF. CDR3 coding DNA: TGTGCCAGCTCACCTATTCCCGGGACAGACAATTCACCCCTCCACTTT.